This entry lists 10 T cell receptor beta chains sequenced from one sample in a study of control samples from healthy donors and cancer patients. Sequencing used immunoSEQ multiplex PCR; TCRdb keeps in-frame clones, though not all of them. The sample carries about 58,000 clones, almost 90% recorded once. The specimen was PBMCs. Receptor source: a man aged 60 to 75 with colorectal cancer.

The rearrangement links TRBV5-1 to TRBJ2-5; D is possibly TRBD1 (5 bases). Germline V CDR1 and CDR2: SGHRS, YFSETQ. Trimming removed 4 bases from V and 5 bases from J, with 15 bases in between. The CDR3 is 14 amino acids. CDR3 bases: TGCGCCAGCAGCAACGGACATCTTGGGGAGACCCAGTACTTC. Translation gives CASSNGHLGETQYF.

This clone was found a few times. This chain joins TRBV12-3 or TRBV12-4 and TRBJ2-3; unclear D gene. V was cut by 4 bases and J by 0 bases, with 5 bases left in between. The CDR3 has 13 residues. The CDR3 DNA is TGTGCCAGCAGTTCCGCTAGCACAGATACGCAGTATTTT. Amino acids: CASSSASTDTQYF.

The V gene is TRBV7-3, the J gene TRBJ2-5; no clear D. Per the germline V gene, CDR1 is SGHTA and CDR2 is FQGTGA. This CDR3 is built from 13 residues. V was cut by 5 bases and J by 4 bases, with 11 bases left in between. The CDR3 reads CASSVGSGETQYF. CDR3 coding DNA: TGTGCCAGCAGCGTAGGGTCTGGAGAGACCCAGTACTTC.

V usage is TRBV18 and J usage is TRBJ1-1, with 12 bases matching TRBD1. The junction had 2 bases not matched to a gene; V was cut back by 4 bases and J by 5 bases. Germline assignment: CDR1 KGHSH and CDR2 LQKENI. This CDR3 has 14 residues. CDR3 bases: TGTGCCAGCTCACAGGGACAGGGGGCGACTGAAGCTTTCTTT. Translation gives CASSQGQGATEAFF. The full variable domain, its missing parts supplied by reference TRBV18 and TRBJ1-1, is NAGVMQNPRHLVRRRGQEARLRCSPMKGHSHVYWYRQLPEEGLKFMVYLQKENIIDESGMPKERFSAEFPKEGPSILRIQQVVRGDSAAYFCASSQGQGATEAFFGQGTRLTVV.

Concerning this clone: Within the sample, other DNA sequences also encode this same CDR3. The chain is built from TRBV30 and TRBJ1-5, with 8 bases lining up with TRBD1. The CDR3 is 14 amino acids. V was pared by 0 bases and J by 4 bases, with 2 bases of the junction left unmatched. Germline V gene data show CDR1 as GTSNPN and CDR2 as SVGIG (reference sequence). CDR3 region: CAWSVRTGNQPQHF. In DNA form, the CDR3 reads TGTGCCTGGAGTGTCCGGACAGGGAATCAGCCCCAGCATTTT.

CDR3 in DNA: TGCGCCAGCAGCACCCCGACAGAGAGCTCCTACAATGAGCAGTTCTTC. Translation gives CASSTPTESSYNEQFF. V usage is TRBV4-1 and J usage is TRBJ2-1, with D perhaps TRBD1 (5 bases). There are 16 residues in the CDR3. Germline loops: CDR1 MGHRA, CDR2 YSYEKL. Trimming stripped 5 bases from V and 0 bases from J, with 14 bases between.

This clone was seen only a few times. The CDR3 reads CASSSQAGGPYEQFF. The DNA for the CDR3 is TGTGCCAGCAGCTCCCAAGCGGGGGGGCCATATGAGCAGTTCTTC. This chain links TRBV7-2 with TRBJ2-1; 10 bases are a match to TRBD2. The CDR3 has 15 residues. V lost 4 bases to trimming and J lost 8 bases; unmatched junction nucleotides: 8. CDR1 and CDR2 (germline): SGHTA, FQGNSA. Based on the CDR3 plus reference TRBV7-2 and TRBJ2-1, the full variable domain is GAGVSQSPSNKVTEKGKDVELRCDPISGHTALYWYRQSLGQGLEFLIYFQGNSAPDKSGLPSDRFSAERTGGSVSTLTIQRTQQEDSAVYLCASSSQAGGPYEQFFGPGTRLTVL.

The rearrangement links TRBV3-1 (or the pseudogene TRBV3-2) to TRBJ1-6; D not resolved. V was clipped by 0 bases and J by 6 bases, with 9 bases between them. Germline V gene lookup returns CDR1 LGHDT and CDR2 YNNKEL (reference sequence). CDR3 size: 15 residues. This CDR3 reads CASSQETSGNSPLHF. In nucleotides, the CDR3 is TGTGCCAGCAGCCAAGAGACCAGCGGTAATTCACCCCTCCACTTT.

The chain couples TRBV9 to TRBJ2-2; D remains unclear. Trimming took 3 bases from V and 0 from J, leaving 9 bases between them. The CDR3 sequence is 15 residues long. CDR1 and CDR2 (germline): SGDLS, YYNGEE. The CDR3 coding sequence is TGTGCCAGCAGCGAGGCCCCCACGAACACCGGGGAGCTGTTTTTT. This translates into CASSEAPTNTGELFF.

This clone was picked up one time. V and J are TRBV20-1 and TRBJ2-1; the D is unclear. Germline loops: CDR1 DFQATT, CDR2 SNEGSKA (reference sequence). The CDR3 runs 11 residues. Deletions cut 2 bases from V and 7 bases from J, with 6 bases between. CDR3 bases: TGCAGTGCTAGAATGGGGAATGAGCAGTTCTTC. Amino acid sequence: CSARMGNEQFF.